This T cell receptor (beta chain) is from a study of blood T cell repertoires in COVID-19. The wider study: Acute-phase and convalescent COVID-19 samples originated in the United States, Italy and Spain. In each case, the material was cDNA or gDNA derived from T cells, B-cell-depleted T cells, or PBMCs.

How the authors handled the data: The authors estimated nucleated cell counts from reference gene primer amplification. Repertoires were generated with immunoSEQ multiplex PCR, while TCRdb's copy carries only in-frame clones and drops some. The DNA was the basis for D and trimming; V, J and clone size are from that table. The data hold 60,000 to 85,000 clones, with 75% to 80% observed a single time. The CDR3 contains 13 residues. Germline lookup yields CDR1 SGDLS and CDR2 YYNGEE. V lost 4 bases and J lost 6, with 12 bases in between. This clone was picked up one time. The TCR was taken from a woman in her sixties with acute or convalescent COVID-19. The chain couples TRBV9 to TRBJ2-3; weak D call: TRBD1 (6 bases). Sequenced input: peripheral blood. Written as DNA, the CDR3 is TGTGCCAGCAGCCCCCAGGGGACGGATACGCAGTATTTT. This sequence encodes CASSPQGTDTQYF.